The present entry profiles one T cell receptor (beta chain) with its context. These data are taken from a study of blood T cell repertoires in COVID-19. Across the study: Spain, Italy and the United States supplied samples that represented acute and convalescent COVID-19. Sample material is recorded as cDNA or gDNA derived from T cells, B-cell-depleted T cells, or PBMCs.

Trimming removed 6 bases from V and 2 bases from J; junction bases left unmatched: 9. The germline gives CDR1 SQVTM, CDR2 ANQGSEA. CDR3 length: 16 residues. Study processing details: Estimation of nucleated cell counts was performed using reference gene primer amplification. The assay was immunoSEQ multiplex PCR, and TCRdb's table has in-frame clones only and misses some. The V and J calls and clone size are taken from that table; D and trimming were inferred from the DNA. The table has 190,000 or so clones, about 90% seen once. This chain uses TRBV29-1 with TRBJ2-7; 14 bases agree with TRBD2. Sequencing was done on a sample of peripheral blood. The receptor was derived from a man between 40 and 49 years old with active or convalescent COVID-19. The CDR3 reads CSVDGTSGGHAYEQYF. In DNA, the CDR3 is TGCAGCGTGGACGGGACTAGCGGGGGACATGCCTACGAGCAGTACTTC.